The present TCR beta chain was sequenced within a study of blood T cell repertoires in COVID-19. Across the whole study: The study drew acute and convalescent COVID-19 samples from the United States, Italy and Spain. Sample material is recorded as cDNA or gDNA derived from T cells, B-cell-depleted T cells, or PBMCs.

This clone was seen more than once but under ten times. The CDR3 consists of 13 residues. Losses at the gene ends were 3 bases for V and 5 bases for J; bases not matched to a gene: 4. Germline V CDR1 and CDR2: MDHEN, SYDVKM. Per the original methods: Amplification with reference gene primers provided the estimates of nucleated cell counts. Produced via immunoSEQ multiplex PCR; TCRdb's table is partial and in-frame only. V and J calls and clone size follow that table, whereas D and trimming were derived from the DNA. Of a few hundred thousand clones in the sample, 70% to 90% were seen once. The sequenced material came from PBMCs or T cells enriched from blood (not recorded which). The receptor's source is a young woman who had been exposed to COVID-19. The V gene is TRBV28, the J gene TRBJ2-7; 7 bases match TRBD1. CDR3 bases: TGTGCCAGCAGTTTGGCAGGGGGAGACGAGCAGTACTTC. It specifies CASSLAGGDEQYF.